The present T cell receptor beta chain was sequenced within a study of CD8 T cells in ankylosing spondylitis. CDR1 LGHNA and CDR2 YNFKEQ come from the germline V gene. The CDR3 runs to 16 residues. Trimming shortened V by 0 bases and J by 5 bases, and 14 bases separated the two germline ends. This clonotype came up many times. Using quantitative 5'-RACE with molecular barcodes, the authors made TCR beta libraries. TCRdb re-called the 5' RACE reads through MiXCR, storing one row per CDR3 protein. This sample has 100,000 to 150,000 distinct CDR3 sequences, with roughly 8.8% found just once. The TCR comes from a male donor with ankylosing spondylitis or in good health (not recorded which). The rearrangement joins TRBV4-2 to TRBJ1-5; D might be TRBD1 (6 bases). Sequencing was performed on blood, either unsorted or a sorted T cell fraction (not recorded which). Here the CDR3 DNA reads TGTGCCAGCAGCCAAGATAGCGGGGGCGCGGATCAGCCCCAGCATTTT. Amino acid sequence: CASSQDSGGADQPQHF.